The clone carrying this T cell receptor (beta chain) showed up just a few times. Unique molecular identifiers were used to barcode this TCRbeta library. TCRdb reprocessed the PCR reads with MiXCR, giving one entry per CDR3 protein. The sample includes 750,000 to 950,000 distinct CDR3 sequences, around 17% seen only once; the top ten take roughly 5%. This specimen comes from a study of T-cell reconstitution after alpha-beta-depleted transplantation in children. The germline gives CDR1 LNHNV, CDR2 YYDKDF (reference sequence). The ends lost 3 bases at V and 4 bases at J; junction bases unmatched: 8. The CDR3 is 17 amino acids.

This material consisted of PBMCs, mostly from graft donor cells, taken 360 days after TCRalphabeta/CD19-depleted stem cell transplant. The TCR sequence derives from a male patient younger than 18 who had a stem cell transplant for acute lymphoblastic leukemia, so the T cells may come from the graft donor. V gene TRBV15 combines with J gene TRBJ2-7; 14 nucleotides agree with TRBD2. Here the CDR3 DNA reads TGTGCCACCAGCAGCGAGGGACTAGCGGGGGCAGTGTACGAGCAGTACTTC. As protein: CATSSEGLAGAVYEQYF.